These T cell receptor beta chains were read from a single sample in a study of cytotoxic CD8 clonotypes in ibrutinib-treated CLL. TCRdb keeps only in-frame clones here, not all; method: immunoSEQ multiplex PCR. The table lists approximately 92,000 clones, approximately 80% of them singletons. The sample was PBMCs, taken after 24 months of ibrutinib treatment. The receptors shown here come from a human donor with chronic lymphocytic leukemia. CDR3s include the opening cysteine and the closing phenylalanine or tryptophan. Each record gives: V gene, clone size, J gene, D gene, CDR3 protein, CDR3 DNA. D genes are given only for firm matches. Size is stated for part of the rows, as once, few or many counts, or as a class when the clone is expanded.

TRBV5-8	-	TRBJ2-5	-	CASSLRIQETQYF	TGTGCCAGCAGCTTGCGGATCCAAGAGACCCAGTACTTC
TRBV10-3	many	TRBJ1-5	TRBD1	CAISEFGRTGRQPQHF	TGTGCCATCAGTGAGTTTGGGAGGACAGGGCGTCAGCCCCAGCATTTT
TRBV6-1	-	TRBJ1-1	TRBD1	CASNPINRGPTEAFF	TGTGCCAGCAACCCGATAAACAGGGGACCTACCGAAGCTTTCTTT
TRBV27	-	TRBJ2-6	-	CASSYRPGANVLTF	TGTGCCAGCAGTTACAGACCTGGGGCCAACGTCCTGACTTTC
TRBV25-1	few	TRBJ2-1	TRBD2	CASRRLAGGVGYNEQFF	TGTGCCAGCAGGCGGCTAGCGGGAGGAGTCGGCTACAATGAGCAGTTCTTC
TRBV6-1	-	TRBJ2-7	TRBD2	CASKQGLAGNEQYF	TGTGCCAGCAAGCAGGGACTAGCGGGAAACGAGCAGTACTTC
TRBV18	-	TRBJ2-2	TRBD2	CASSHQGTSGNTGELFF	TGTGCCAGCTCCCATCAGGGGACTAGCGGAAACACCGGGGAGCTGTTTTTT
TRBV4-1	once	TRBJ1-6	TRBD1	CASSRGQEIPYNSPLHF	TGCGCCAGCAGCCGAGGACAGGAGATTCCTTATAATTCACCCCTCCACTTT
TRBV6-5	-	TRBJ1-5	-	CASSSQGFGNQPQHF	TGTGCCAGCAGTTCCCAGGGATTCGGCAATCAGCCCCAGCATTTT
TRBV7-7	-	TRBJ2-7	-	CASSLGQGPQDEQYF	TGTGCCAGCAGCTTAGGGCAGGGGCCTCAGGACGAGCAGTACTTC
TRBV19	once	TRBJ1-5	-	CASSEGFNQPQHF	TGTGCCAGTAGCGAGGGGTTTAATCAGCCCCAGCATTTT
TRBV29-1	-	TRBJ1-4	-	CSVAGEANEKLFF	TGCAGCGTAGCAGGGGAGGCTAATGAAAAACTGTTTTTT
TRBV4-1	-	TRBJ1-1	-	CASSDGMGGFYLNTEAFF	TGCGCCAGCAGCGATGGGATGGGGGGGTTCTATTTGAACACTGAAGCTTTCTTT
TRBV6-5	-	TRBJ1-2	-	CASSLPSWPYGYTF	TGTGCCAGCAGTCTCCCGTCGTGGCCCTATGGCTACACCTTC
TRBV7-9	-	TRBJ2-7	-	CASSPGNPYEQYF	TGTGCCAGCAGCCCGGGAAACCCCTACGAGCAGTACTTC
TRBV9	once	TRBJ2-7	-	CASSVGNSYEQYF	TGTGCCAGCAGCGTAGGTAATTCCTACGAGCAGTACTTC
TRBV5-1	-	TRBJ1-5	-	CASSLEPDQPQHF	TGCGCCAGCAGCTTGGAACCGGATCAGCCCCAGCATTTT
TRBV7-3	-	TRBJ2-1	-	CASRDGGHNEQFF	TGTGCCAGCAGGGATGGTGGTCACAATGAGCAGTTCTTC
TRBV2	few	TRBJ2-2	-	CASRPGQGNTGELFF	TGTGCCAGCCGCCCCGGGCAGGGGAACACCGGGGAGCTGTTTTTT
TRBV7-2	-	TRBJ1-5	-	CASSRDSRSQHF	TGTGCCAGCAGCCGGGACTCCAGGTCCCAGCATTTT
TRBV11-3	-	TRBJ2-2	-	CASSPLASNTGELFF	TGTGCCAGCAGCCCCCTAGCGTCGAACACCGGGGAGCTGTTTTTT
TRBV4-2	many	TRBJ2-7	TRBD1	CASSQDPGQVAYEQYF	TGTGCCAGCAGCCAAGATCCGGGACAGGTGGCCTACGAGCAGTACTTC
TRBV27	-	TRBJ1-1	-	CASSPVGGMGTEAFF	TGTGCCAGCAGCCCGGTGGGCGGAATGGGCACTGAAGCTTTCTTT
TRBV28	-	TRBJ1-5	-	CASSSPGAGSGNQPQHF	TGTGCCAGCAGTTCCCCTGGAGCCGGGTCGGGCAATCAGCCCCAGCATTTT
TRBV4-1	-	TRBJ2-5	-	CASSLAEGTQYF	TGCGCCAGCAGCCTTGCTGAGGGGACCCAGTACTTC
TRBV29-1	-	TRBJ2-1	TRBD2	CSSTGTSGQNEQFF	TGCAGCTCGACCGGGACTAGCGGGCAAAATGAGCAGTTCTTC
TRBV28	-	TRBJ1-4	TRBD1	CASSSRDRGLGSEKLFF	TGTGCCAGCAGTTCCCGGGACAGGGGCTTAGGGTCTGAAAAACTGTTTTTT
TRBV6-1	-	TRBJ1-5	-	CASSDRTVGVDQPQHF	TGTGCCAGCAGTGACCGGACAGTTGGGGTCGATCAGCCCCAGCATTTT
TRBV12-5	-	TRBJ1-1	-	CASGLSHVVRTEAFF	TGTGCTAGTGGTTTGAGCCACGTTGTGAGGACTGAAGCTTTCTTT
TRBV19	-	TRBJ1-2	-	CASVQGSANYGYTF	TGTGCCAGTGTACAGGGATCTGCAAACTATGGCTACACCTTC
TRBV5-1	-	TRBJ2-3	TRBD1	CASSYDRVDTQYF	TGCGCCAGCAGCTACGACAGGGTGGATACACAGTATTTT
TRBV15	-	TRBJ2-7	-	CATSPRQGLREQYF	TGTGCCACCAGCCCCCGACAGGGACTGAGGGAGCAGTACTTC
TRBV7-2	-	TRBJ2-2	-	CASSLEGWTGELFF	TGTGCCAGCAGCTTAGAAGGGTGGACCGGGGAGCTGTTTTTT
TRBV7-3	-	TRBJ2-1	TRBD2	CASSSLAGGRTSYNEQFF	TGTGCCAGCAGCTCCCTAGCGGGAGGCCGGACTTCCTACAATGAGCAGTTCTTC
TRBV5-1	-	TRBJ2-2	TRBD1	CASRTGTGPTGELFF	TGCGCCAGCAGGACCGGGACAGGTCCGACCGGGGAGCTGTTTTTT
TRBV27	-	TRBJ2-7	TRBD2	CASSFESGSSYEQYF	TGTGCCAGCAGTTTCGAGAGCGGGAGCTCCTACGAGCAGTACTTC
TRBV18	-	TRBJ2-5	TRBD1	CASSEGQHQETQYF	TGTGCCAGCTCCGAGGGACAGCACCAAGAGACCCAGTACTTC